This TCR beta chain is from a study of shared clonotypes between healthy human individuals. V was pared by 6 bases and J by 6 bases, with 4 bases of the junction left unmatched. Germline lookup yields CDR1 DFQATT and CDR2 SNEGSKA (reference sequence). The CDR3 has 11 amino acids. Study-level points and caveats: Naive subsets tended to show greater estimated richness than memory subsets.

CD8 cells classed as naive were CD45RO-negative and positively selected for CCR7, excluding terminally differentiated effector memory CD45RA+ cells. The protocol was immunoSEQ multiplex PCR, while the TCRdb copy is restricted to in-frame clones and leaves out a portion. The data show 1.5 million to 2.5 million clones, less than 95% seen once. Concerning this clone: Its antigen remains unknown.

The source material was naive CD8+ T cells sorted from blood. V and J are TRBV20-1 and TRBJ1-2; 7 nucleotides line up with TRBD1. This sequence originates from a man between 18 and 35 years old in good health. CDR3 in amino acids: CSAPDRNGYTF. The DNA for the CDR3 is TGCAGTGCCCCGGACAGGAATGGCTACACCTTC.